The T cell receptor beta chain described here comes from a study of identical twins. Study results and limitations: Model-predicted out-of-frame TCR alpha sharing fell below observed values in monozygotic twins. The abundant beta clonotypes from cord blood had fewer insertions, and memory repertoires had none of this. Out-of-frame alpha sequences shared by twins showed excess low generation probability.

Every sampled donor was Caucasian and healthy. CDR1 is MGHRA and CDR2 is YSYEKL in the germline V gene. Deletions cut 0 bases from V and 5 bases from J, with 7 bases between. The CDR3 totals 13 residues. Ten or more counts support this clonotype. Antigen unknown. TCRdb re-analysed the 5' RACE reads in MiXCR, keeping a single row per CDR3 protein. The table lists about 700,000 distinct CDR3 sequences, 6% to 6.5% of them singletons. This chain connects TRBV4-1 to TRBJ1-1; D gene uncertain. The sample comprised naive T cells sorted from blood. This sequence was found in a man younger than 35 in good health. CDR3 residues: CASSQDGETEAFF. DNA of the CDR3: TGCGCCAGCAGCCAAGATGGAGAAACTGAAGCTTTCTTT.